The source of this TCR beta chain is a study of blood T cells in healthy people across ages. Broader study findings: Diversity figures derived from one million T cells were judged to underestimate the true value. Unsorted PBMCs blocked a conclusive comparison of naive and antigen-experienced cells. Whereas aged donors had fewer naive CD4+ cells, long-lived donors had more of them and higher diversity.

CDR3 length: 13 residues. V shed 3 bases and J shed 3 bases, with 11 bases lying between them. Germline values: CDR1 DFQATT, CDR2 SNEGSKA (reference sequence). This clonotype was seen just once. Its antigen is unknown. Primed by a sample-barcoded 5' primer and a J-beta primer mix, a second PCR proceeded for 7 to 11 cycles. Carrying 12 random nucleotides, a template-switch adaptor labeled each individual cDNA molecule. TCRdb independently ran MiXCR on the 5' RACE reads; one entry per CDR3 protein. The sample lists 650,000 to 900,000 distinct CDR3 sequences, under 80% occurring once. Material for sequencing was blood. This TCR came from a man aged 25-45 years in good health. The chain employs TRBV20-1 and TRBJ1-2; D possibly corresponds to TRBD1 (5 bases). The CDR3 DNA reads as TGCAGTGCTAGTCAGGGCAGAGACTATGGCTACACCTTC. This encodes CSASQGRDYGYTF.